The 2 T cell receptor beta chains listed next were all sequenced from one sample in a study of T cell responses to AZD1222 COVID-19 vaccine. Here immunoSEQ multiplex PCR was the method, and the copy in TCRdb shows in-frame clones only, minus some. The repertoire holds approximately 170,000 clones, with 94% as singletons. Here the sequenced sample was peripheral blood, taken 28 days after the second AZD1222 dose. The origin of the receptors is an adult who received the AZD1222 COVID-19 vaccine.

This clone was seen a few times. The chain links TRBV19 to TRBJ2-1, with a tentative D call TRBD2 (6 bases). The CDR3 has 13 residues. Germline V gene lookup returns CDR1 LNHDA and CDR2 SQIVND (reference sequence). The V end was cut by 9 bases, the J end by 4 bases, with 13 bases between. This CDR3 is CASTGTLYNEQFF. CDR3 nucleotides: TGTGCCAGCACCGGGACTTTATACAATGAGCAGTTCTTC.

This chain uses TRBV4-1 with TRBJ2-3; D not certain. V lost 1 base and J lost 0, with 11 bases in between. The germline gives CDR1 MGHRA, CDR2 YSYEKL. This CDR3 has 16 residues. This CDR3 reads CASSQGVPFSTDTQYF. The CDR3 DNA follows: TGCGCCAGCAGCCAAGGGGTTCCGTTTAGCACAGATACGCAGTATTTT.